The 24 T cell receptor beta chains below all came from one sample that was sequenced in a study of CD8+CD57+ T cells in acquired aplastic anemia. Genomic DNA was employed as the template in profiling TCR beta VDJ and CDR3. TCRdb re-called the reads with MiXCR, one entry per CDR3 protein. Of 150,000 to 200,000 distinct CDR3 sequences listed, around 66% were seen once; the top ten hold 46%. Sequencing used sorted CD4+, CD8+, or CD8+CD57+ T cells (not recorded which) from PBMCs. Source of these receptors: a human donor with severe aplastic anemia or a healthy control (not recorded which).

The V and J genes are TRBV19 and TRBJ1-2, with TRBD1 matching 7 bases. Germline CDR1 and CDR2: LNHDA and SQIVND (reference sequence). Germline trimming cut 7 bases from V and 2 bases from J; bases unmatched to any gene: 4. This CDR3 spans 13 amino acids. The CDR3 DNA is TGTGCCAGTACCCGGGACAGAAACTATGGCTACACCTTC. It is translated as CASTRDRNYGYTF.

The V call is TRBV12-3 or TRBV12-4, the J call TRBJ1-6; D call uncertain. The CDR3 is 12 amino acids. Trimming shortened V by 2 bases and J by 8 bases, and 4 bases separated the two germline ends. This CDR3 reads CASSLMDSPLHF. CDR3 DNA: TGTGCCAGCAGTTTAATGGATTCACCCCTCCACTTT.

Concerning this clonotype: At one end, the junction sequence differs from germline, possibly due to a read error. J is TRBJ2-3 and V is TRBV2; 8 positions agree with TRBD2. This CDR3 spans 15 amino acids. Germline CDR1 SNHLY, CDR2 FYNNEI. The CDR3 sequence: CASSELAGFTDRQYF. As DNA, the CDR3 is TGTGCCAGCAGTGAATTAGCGGGGTTCACAGATAGGCAGTATTTT.

The genes are TRBV19 and TRBJ2-3; D could derive from TRBD1 or TRBD2 (5 bases each). V was cut by 6 bases and J by 5 bases, with 12 bases left in between. The V gene's germline CDR1 is LNHDA and CDR2 SQIVND (reference sequence). CDR3 size: 13 residues. The CDR3 region is CASSLRGEDTQYF. Here the CDR3 DNA reads TGTGCCAGTAGCCTCCGGGGCGAAGATACGCAGTATTTT.

In its sample, this clonotype was seen once. The chain has TRBV19 and TRBJ2-7, with 9 bases fitting TRBD1. J was trimmed by 6 bases and V by 8 bases; bases with no gene match: 2. The germline gives CDR1 LNHDA, CDR2 SQIVND (reference sequence). The CDR3 totals 11 residues. CDR3 nucleotides: TGTGCCAGTGGGACAGGGCGCGAGCAGTACTTC. It encodes CASGTGREQYF.

The chain recombines TRBV7-2 with TRBJ2-1, with TRBD2 matching over 8 bases. Germline V CDR1 and CDR2: SGHTA, FQGNSA. V lost 5 bases, J lost 2 bases, and 11 bases stayed unmatched. CDR3 length equals 17 residues. The CDR3 spells CASSQVASGQTYNEQFF. The CDR3 DNA is TGTGCCAGCAGCCAAGTGGCTAGCGGGCAAACCTACAATGAGCAGTTCTTC.

In the case of this clonotype: One end of the junction is discordant with germline, which a read error may explain. In nucleotides, the CDR3 is TGTGCCAGCAGTGCATCCCTGGGACAGGGATACGAGCAGTACTTT. Its protein is CASSASLGQGYEQYF. V gene TRBV25-1 combines with J gene TRBJ2-7, with 9 bases lining up with TRBD1. The CDR3 consists of 15 residues. The V gene's germline CDR1 is MGHDK and CDR2 SYGVNS.

V gene TRBV5-4 combines with J gene TRBJ1-4; D gene unclear. CDR1 is SGHNT and CDR2 is YYREEE in the germline V gene (reference sequence). CDR3 length equals 15 residues. Trimming stripped 3 bases from V and 11 bases from J, with 20 bases between. The CDR3 nucleotides are TGTGCCAGCAGCTCCGCTGTATTAGCGAATGGGAAACTGTTTTTT. Translating it yields CASSSAVLANGKLFF.

The chain joins TRBV2 to TRBJ1-5; D is undetermined. V lost 6 bases and J lost 3, with 6 bases in between. Looked up from germline, CDR1 is SNHLY and CDR2 is FYNNEI. This CDR3 contains 12 residues. DNA of the CDR3: TGTGCCAGCAGGGGATACAATCAGCCCCAGCATTTT. Its protein product is CASRGYNQPQHF.

The genes are TRBV20-1 and TRBJ2-7; D is possibly TRBD2 (6 bases). There are 14 residues in the CDR3. V lost 4 bases and J 3 bases, leaving 16 bases between the germline ends. Germline V CDR1 and CDR2: DFQATT, SNEGSKA (reference sequence). The CDR3 DNA follows: TGCAGTGCTACTAGCGAGATAAACGTCTACGAGCAGTACTTC. This codes for CSATSEINVYEQYF.

The rearrangement uses TRBV7-8 and TRBJ2-5; D may be TRBD1 (6 bases). The germline V gene has CDR1 SGHVS and CDR2 FQNEAQ. Trimming took off 5 bases at V and 1 base at J, with 20 bases between the two ends. The CDR3 extends over 17 amino acids. Written as DNA, the CDR3 is TGTGCCAGCAGCCAGAGGGGAGACAGGTCCTTCCAAGAGACCCAGTACTTC. This gives the protein CASSQRGDRSFQETQYF.

The CDR3, as DNA: TGTGCCAGTAGTTTCCCCGGACTGCAGTCGAGGACCCAGTACTTC. Its translation is CASSFPGLQSRTQYF. The genes are TRBV19 and TRBJ2-5; D is possibly TRBD2 (5 bases). The germline CDR1 and CDR2 sequences are LNHDA and SQIVND (reference sequence). V was shortened by 5 bases and J by 7 bases, with 20 bases between the two germline ends. The CDR3 covers 15 residues.

This clonotype was detected a few times. This rearrangement joins TRBV20-1 to TRBJ1-6, with 10 bases lining up with TRBD1. Germline CDR1 DFQATT, CDR2 SNEGSKA (reference sequence). The trim removed 4 bases at V and 6 bases at J, leaving 9 bases unmatched. The CDR3 is 16 residues long. The CDR3 DNA follows: TGCAGTGCTAAACCGATGACAGGGGGCGGTAATTCACCCCTCCACTTT. Protein: CSAKPMTGGGNSPLHF.

The chain employs TRBV4-1 and TRBJ1-5; no definite D call. The germline V gene has CDR1 MGHRA and CDR2 YSYEKL. The CDR3 is 15 residues long. V shed 0 bases and J shed 0 bases, with 6 bases lying between them. CDR3 nucleotides: TGCGCCAGCAGCCAAGATCCCTTTAGCAATCAGCCCCAGCATTTT. Its protein is CASSQDPFSNQPQHF.

The rearrangement joins TRBV7-2 to TRBJ1-5; a possible D gene is TRBD1 (6 bases). This CDR3 is 16 amino acids long. Germline V gene data show CDR1 as SGHTA and CDR2 as FQGNSA. Trimming pared 1 base from V and 4 bases from J, leaving 14 bases between. The CDR3: CASSLGGDTRNQPQHF. The CDR3 coding sequence is TGTGCCAGCAGCTTAGGAGGGGACACGCGAAATCAGCCCCAGCATTTT. Variable domain in full (rest from reference TRBV7-2 and TRBJ1-5): GAGVSQSPSNKVTEKGKDVELRCDPISGHTALYWYRQSLGQGLEFLIYFQGNSAPDKSGLPSDRFSAERTGGSVSTLTIQRTQQEDSAVYLCASSLGGDTRNQPQHFGDGTRLSIL.

The chain couples TRBV7-9 to TRBJ1-1, with D tentatively TRBD1 (5 bases). This CDR3 is 15 amino acids long. From germline, CDR1 is SEHNR and CDR2 FQNEAQ (reference sequence). V dropped 5 bases and J dropped 4 bases, with 17 bases sitting between them. CDR3 in DNA: TGTGCCAGCAGCCAGGGAGCAGGTCAGGGCACTGAAGCTTTCTTT. Its translation is CASSQGAGQGTEAFF.

This clonotype was counted a single time. The missing conserved phenylalanine or tryptophan at the end of this CDR3 makes a read error likely. V usage is TRBV24-1 and J usage is TRBJ2-7; 9 bases fit TRBD1. CDR3 length: 15 residues. The junction had 4 bases not matched to a gene; V was cut back by 2 bases and J by 3 bases. Germline V gene lookup returns CDR1 KGHDR and CDR2 SFDVKD. CDR3 nucleotides: TGTGCCACCAGTGATTCCGGGACAGGGCTCTACGAGCAGTACCTC. Protein: CATSDSGTGLYEQYL.

In its sample, this clonotype was seen a few times. V gene TRBV10-2 combines with J gene TRBJ2-6; D gene ambiguous. Trimming pared 2 bases from V and 0 bases from J, leaving 8 bases between. Germline CDR1 is WSHSY and CDR2 is SAAADI. The CDR3 is 16 residues long. CDR3 amino acids: CASSEGHRSGANVLTF. In nucleotides, the CDR3 is TGCGCCAGCAGTGAGGGGCACCGCTCTGGGGCCAACGTCCTGACTTTC.

This clonotype was recorded at least ten times. The chain carries TRBV20-1 and TRBJ1-1; maybe TRBD1 (6 bases). This CDR3 has 15 residues. V lost 5 bases and J lost 0, with 16 bases in between. Looked up from germline, CDR1 is DFQATT and CDR2 is SNEGSKA (reference sequence). Here the CDR3 reads CSAATGSKLNTEAFF. The CDR3 DNA reads TGCAGTGCTGCGACAGGAAGCAAATTGAACACTGAAGCTTTCTTT.

There are a few counts of this clonotype. The CDR3 bases are TGTGCCAGCAGTTATCAGACATCCGGGGAGCTGTTTTTT. It translates to CASSYQTSGELFF. The chain uses TRBV6-5 and TRBJ2-2; unclear D gene. This CDR3 region has 13 residues. The germline CDR1 and CDR2 sequences are MNHEY and SVGAGI. V was cut by 3 bases and J by 6 bases, with 8 bases left in between.

This chain joins TRBV15 and TRBJ2-7, with 10 bases identical to TRBD1. With V trimmed by 4 bases and J by 3 bases, 9 bases remained unmatched. The CDR3 contains 16 residues. Germline lookup yields CDR1 LNHNV and CDR2 YYDKDF (reference sequence). The CDR3 DNA follows: TGTGCCACCAGCACAACCAGGACAGGGGGAGGCTACGAGCAGTACTTC. Its protein is CATSTTRTGGGYEQYF.

This clonotype was recorded many times. The chain is built from TRBV19 and TRBJ1-3; no clear D gene. V gave up 5 bases and J gave up 8 bases, with 4 bases separating them. The V gene's germline CDR1 is LNHDA and CDR2 SQIVND (reference sequence). This CDR3 has 10 residues. The CDR3 DNA follows: TGTGCCAGTAGTTCGGACACCATATATTTT. Translating gives CASSSDTIYF.

This clonotype was found many times. The V call is TRBV12-3 or TRBV12-4, the J call TRBJ1-1; D remains ambiguous. The CDR3 sequence is 14 residues long. Trimming left V 0 bases short and J 5 bases short, with 10 bases between. The CDR3 spells CASSLALSGTEAFF. As DNA, the CDR3 is TGTGCCAGCAGTTTAGCGCTGTCTGGTACTGAAGCTTTCTTT.

This clonotype was counted at least ten times. The chain combines TRBV20-1 with TRBJ2-5; D gene uncertain. CDR3 size: 13 residues. CDR1 DFQATT and CDR2 SNEGSKA come from the germline V gene (reference sequence). The ends were cut back, 4 bases at V and 4 bases at J, with 13 bases in the middle. The CDR3 protein is CSANARSLETQYF. The CDR3 DNA follows: TGCAGTGCTAATGCCAGGTCCTTAGAGACCCAGTACTTC.